These T cell receptor beta chains were read from a single sample in a study of T cell clones after liver transplantation. This table comes from immunoSEQ multiplex PCR, and its TCRdb copy is limited to in-frame clones, with some not included. The sample records just over 60,000 clones, about two thirds being singletons. The material was CD4+ T cells from blood, obtained before liver transplant. The origin of the receptors is a human donor who received a liver transplant. CDR3s include the opening cysteine and the closing phenylalanine or tryptophan. The D gene is left open where the match is weak. Rows give clone size only sometimes, using once, few, many, or a class for an expanded clone.

TRBJ1-4	TRBV5-1	TRBD1	few	TGCGCCAGCAGCACCGGGGACAGGGTGGGAGAAAAACTGTTTTTT	CASSTGDRVGEKLFF
TRBJ1-1	TRBV7-9	NA	NA	TGTGCCAGCAGCAGGGGTACTGAAGCTTTCTTT	CASSRGTEAFF
TRBJ1-5	TRBV28	TRBD1	many	TGTGCCAGCAGAAGGCCACAGGGGCTCCAGCATTTT	CASRRPQGLQHF
TRBJ2-3	TRBV6-1	NA	NA	TGTGCCAGCAGTGAAGATCGGCCAGGGTCGGGAGATACGCAGTATTTT	CASSEDRPGSGDTQYF
TRBJ1-2	TRBV18	NA	NA	TGTGCCAGCTCACCACTAGGGGGGGACAACTATGGCTACACCTTC	CASSPLGGDNYGYTF
TRBJ2-5	TRBV7-9	NA	NA	TGTGCCAGCAGCTTAGCGCTCAACAGCCAAGAGACCCAGTACTTC	CASSLALNSQETQYF
TRBJ1-2	TRBV28	NA	many	TGTGCCAGCAGTTTCAGGGCCTGGCCTTTTAAAGGCTACACCTTC	CASSFRAWPFKGYTF
TRBJ1-6	TRBV19	NA	NA	TGTGCCAGTACCAAGGCGGGGCGAGGTTCACCCCTCCACTTT	CASTKAGRGSPLHF
TRBJ1-2	TRBV6-1	TRBD1	few	TGTGCCAGCATAGTGGGGCAGGGGGATGGCTACACCTTC	CASIVGQGDGYTF
TRBJ2-3	TRBV2	NA	NA	TGTGCCAGCACCCGAGCCCCCACAGATACGCAGTATTTT	CASTRAPTDTQYF
TRBJ2-3	TRBV6-6	TRBD1	once	TGTGCCAGCCGTTCTTTTTCAACAGGGGCAGCAGATACGCAGTATTTT	CASRSFSTGAADTQYF
TRBJ1-5	TRBV10-3	NA	NA	TGTGCCATCGCTTTGAACCAGGGTAATCAGCCCCAGCATTTT	CAIALNQGNQPQHF
TRBJ2-5	TRBV30	NA	once	TGTGCCTGGAGAGGGCCGGGGAGGCGTGAGACCCAGTACTTC	CAWRGPGRRETQYF
TRBJ1-1	TRBV18	TRBD1	NA	TGTGCCAGCTCACCAGGACAGGGGCCGAACACTGAAGCTTTCTTT	CASSPGQGPNTEAFF
TRBJ2-2	TRBV7-9	TRBD2	NA	TGTGCCAGCAGCTTAGCGGGGGGGATCACCGGGGAGCTGTTTTTT	CASSLAGGITGELFF
TRBJ1-6	TRBV4-1	NA	few	TGCGCCAGCAGCCACCTGGACAGAAACTATAATTCACCCCTCCACTTT	CASSHLDRNYNSPLHF
TRBJ1-1	TRBV9	NA	NA	TGTGCCAGCAGCCCCCCTAACAGGGAGGGCACTGAAGCTTTCTTT	CASSPPNREGTEAFF
TRBJ1-2	TRBV5-6	NA	NA	TGTGCCAGCAGCTTGCAGGGGCCCCATTATGGCTACACCTTC	CASSLQGPHYGYTF
TRBJ1-2	TRBV11-1	NA	NA	TGTGCCAGCAGCTCACAGTTTAACTATGGCTACACCTTC	CASSSQFNYGYTF
TRBJ1-4	TRBV21-1	NA	NA	TGTGCCAGCAGCAAAGAGGTGTCGGGACACCTGACGGGAGAAAAACTGTTTTTT	CASSKEVSGHLTGEKLFF
TRBJ1-5	TRBV6-6	NA	NA	TGTGCCAGCAGTTACTCTGGAGATGTATCTAATCAGCCCCAGCATTTT	CASSYSGDVSNQPQHF
TRBJ1-2	TRBV4-1	NA	NA	TGCGCCAGCAGCCAACCAGGTGGGCGGGCTAACTATGGCTACACCTTC	CASSQPGGRANYGYTF
TRBJ1-1	TRBV6-1	NA	NA	TGTGCCAGCAGTGAATTGGGCATTCCCAACACTGAAGCTTTCTTT	CASSELGIPNTEAFF
TRBJ1-2	TRBV6-1	TRBD1	once	TGTGCCAGCCGTAGAGGGACAGGTGACTATGGCTACACCTTC	CASRRGTGDYGYTF
TRBJ1-6	TRBV30	NA	NA	TGTGCCTGGAGTCCCTGGAAGGGGTCGATCGGAAATTCACCCCTCCACTTT	CAWSPWKGSIGNSPLHF
TRBJ1-5	TRBV6-1	TRBD1	many	TGTGCCAGCAGTGAACAGACAGGGAGCAATCAGCCCCAGCATTTT	CASSEQTGSNQPQHF
TRBJ2-5	TRBV7-2	TRBD2	NA	TGTGCCAGCAGCTTAGGACTAGCGGGGGCTCAAGAGACCCAGTACTTC	CASSLGLAGAQETQYF
TRBJ1-1	TRBV6-6	NA	NA	TGTGCCATCTCGTTTTCCCTGAACACTGAAGCTTTCTTT	CAISFSLNTEAFF
TRBJ2-5	TRBV9	TRBD2	many	TGTGCCAGCAGCGTATCTAGCGGGGGGGCCTGGGAGACCCAGTACTTC	CASSVSSGGAWETQYF
TRBJ2-7	TRBV6-1	NA	NA	TGTGCCAGCAGTGAAGGTGAACTGCATTCCTCCTACGAGCAGTACTTC	CASSEGELHSSYEQYF
TRBJ1-5	TRBV18	NA	NA	TGTGCCAGCTCACCGTCACAGGGCAGCAATCAGCCCCAGCATTTT	CASSPSQGSNQPQHF
TRBJ2-7	TRBV6-1	TRBD2	once	TGTGCCAGCAGTGAATGGCTAGCGGAAAGCTCCTACGAGCAGTACTTC	CASSEWLAESSYEQYF
TRBJ2-1	TRBV4-1	TRBD2	NA	TGCGCCAGCAGCCAACTCGGACTAGCGGGGGGGCCTCGGGACAATGAGCAGTTCTTC	CASSQLGLAGGPRDNEQFF
TRBJ2-2	TRBV4-2	NA	NA	TGTGCCAGCAGCGCCACCGGGGGAGGAAACACCGGGGAGCTGTTTTTT	CASSATGGGNTGELFF
TRBJ1-3	TRBV6-5	NA	NA	TGTGCCAGCAGTTATTCGGACAGTGGAAACACCATATATTTT	CASSYSDSGNTIYF
TRBJ1-1	TRBV11-2	NA	once	TGTGCCAGCAGCAATACGGGACTCGAGAACACTGAAGCTTTCTTT	CASSNTGLENTEAFF
TRBJ2-2	TRBV11-3	NA	NA	TGTGCCAGCAGCCCTCGGGGTACCGGGGAGCTGTTTTTT	CASSPRGTGELFF
TRBJ1-5	TRBV6-5	TRBD1	NA	TGTGCCAGCCGGACAGGCCTTGGGCAGCCCCAGCATTTT	CASRTGLGQPQHF
TRBJ1-6	TRBV9	NA	NA	TGTGCCAGCAGTCCCTCAGCGGGATCACCCCTCCACTTT	CASSPSAGSPLHF
TRBJ1-2	TRBV2	NA	NA	TGTGCCAGCAGTGAACAGGTCTATGGCTACACCTTC	CASSEQVYGYTF
TRBJ1-1	TRBV7-8	NA	NA	TGTGCCAGCAGCTTAAGCGGGGGAGGCACTGAAGCTTTCTTT	CASSLSGGGTEAFF
TRBJ2-7	TRBV5-1	NA	NA	TGCGCCAGCCACTTGGGCCCTGACAGACCCTCCTACGAGCAGTACTTC	CASHLGPDRPSYEQYF
TRBJ1-6	TRBV4-1	TRBD1	NA	TGCGCCAGCAGCCAAGAGCAGGGGGCAGAGTATAATTCACCCCTCCACTTT	CASSQEQGAEYNSPLHF
TRBJ2-2	TRBV6-1	TRBD2	once	TGTGCCAGCAGTGTGGAGGGCGGGGGGCTCACCGGGGAGCTGTTTTTT	CASSVEGGGLTGELFF
TRBJ2-5	TRBV5-4	NA	NA	TGTGCCAGCAGTTTCAGGGGGGAAGAGACCCAGTACTTC	CASSFRGEETQYF
TRBJ2-5	TRBV7-3	TRBD1	NA	TGTGCCAGCAGCAGGACAGGGAGGGAGACCCAGTACTTC	CASSRTGRETQYF
TRBJ1-6	TRBV6-6	NA	NA	TGTGCCAGCAGTCCCCGATCCCCCGGTTCACCCCTCCACTTT	CASSPRSPGSPLHF
TRBJ1-1	TRBV7-6	NA	NA	TGTGCCAGCAGCGGGTATGGACAGTCCATCACTGAAGCTTTCTTT	CASSGYGQSITEAFF
TRBJ2-2	TRBV11-2	TRBD1	few	TGTGCCAGCAGCTTACCAGGGGGCGCGAAGACCGGGGAGCTGTTTTTT	CASSLPGGAKTGELFF
TRBJ1-2	TRBV6-1	NA	NA	TGTGCCAGCAGTGCGGAGGGAACCTCTCGTACCGTCTATGGCTACACCTTC	CASSAEGTSRTVYGYTF
TRBJ1-2	TRBV28	NA	few	TGTGCCAGCAGTTCTGGACTCACCCGGGGCTATGGCTACACCTTC	CASSSGLTRGYGYTF
TRBJ1-2	TRBV30	NA	NA	TGTGCCTGGAGACCCCAGGGCGACAGCTATGGCTACACCTTC	CAWRPQGDSYGYTF
TRBJ1-5	TRBV19	NA	few	TGTGCCAGTAGTATCAACGCGGCAAGCAATCAGCCCCAGCATTTT	CASSINAASNQPQHF
TRBJ1-5	TRBV30	NA	hyperexpanded	TGTGCCTGGAGTGTACCCGGAGATCAGCCCCAGCATTTT	CAWSVPGDQPQHF
TRBJ2-7	TRBV15	TRBD1	once	TGTGCCACCAGCAGAACTGGACAGGGGGCTGATGAGCAGTACTTC	CATSRTGQGADEQYF
TRBJ1-5	TRBV28	NA	NA	TGTGCCAGCACCTGGGGGGGGCAGCCCCAGCATTTT	CASTWGGQPQHF
TRBJ2-2	TRBV11-2	NA	NA	TGTGCCAGCAGCGTAGGAGCGGCCGGGGAGCTGTTTTTT	CASSVGAAGELFF
TRBJ2-3	TRBV5-1	TRBD1	once	TGCGCCAGCAGGATGACAGGGGACCAAGATACGCAGTATTTT	CASRMTGDQDTQYF
TRBJ2-5	TRBV29-1	NA	once	TGCAGCGTTGCCTCTAGGGGCAGGACCCAGTACTTC	CSVASRGRTQYF
TRBJ1-3	TRBV19	NA	NA	TGTGCCAGTAGTATTGGCAGGGTCTCTGGAAACACCATATATTTT	CASSIGRVSGNTIYF